This TCR beta chain was recovered during a study of type 1 regulatory T cells. Overall study: T-allo10 is an in vitro-generated, Tr1-enriched CD4 T cell product specific for alloantigen.

TCRdb fed the reads into MiXCR, producing one record per CDR3 protein. This table holds about 68,000 distinct CDR3 sequences, 55% to 80% found once. V shed 5 bases and J 4 bases; nucleotides not matched to a gene: 6. This CDR3 has 16 amino acids. CDR1 LGHNA and CDR2 YNFKEQ come from the germline V gene. Note on this clonotype: Its matching antigen is unknown.

This TCR came from a human donor in good health. The V gene is TRBV4-2, the J gene TRBJ2-5; 14 bases are shared with TRBD2. Sequencing used cultured T cells, either the whole culture or a sorted T cell fraction (not recorded which). Subset of the sample: Tr1-enriched cell product generated in vitro against host alloantigens. The CDR3 DNA sequence: TGTGCCAGCAGCTCTAAAGGACTAGCGGGAGGAGAGACCCAGTACTTC. Encoded protein: CASSSKGLAGGETQYF.